The entry below describes one TCR beta chain. These data belong to a study of blood T cell repertoires in COVID-19. The data were produced by immunoSEQ multiplex PCR, yet TCRdb's version contains in-frame clones alone and is incomplete. The sample lists approximately 220,000 clones; over 75% were seen once. The ends lost 6 bases at V and 4 bases at J; junction bases unmatched: 10. This CDR3 contains 15 residues. In germline, CDR1 is MDHEN, CDR2 SYDVKM. Clinical history reported by participants formed the basis on which cohorts were assigned. The chain carries TRBV28 and TRBJ1-2; 8 nucleotides match TRBD1. The material sequenced was PBMCs or T cells enriched from blood (not recorded which). The TCR was taken from a woman aged 18 to 35 in a cohort exposed to, infected with or recovered from COVID-19 (not recorded which). The CDR3 DNA reads as TGTGCCAGCAGGTTCGGGGACAGGCAAACCTATGGCTACACCTTC. It encodes CASRFGDRQTYGYTF.